The 17 T cell receptor beta chains presented below share a single source sample, sequenced in a study of human T cells and chemical hapten exposure. Total RNA extraction was carried out from unfractionated whole blood. TCRdb redid the calling of the 5' RACE reads with MiXCR, one entry per CDR3 protein. The sample carries fewer than 150,000 distinct CDR3 sequences, roughly 18% recorded once. These receptors were taken from a human donor in good health.

The table lists this clonotype with many counts. This sequence joins TRBV7-9 and TRBJ2-5, with D perhaps matching TRBD2 (6 bases). Germline V gene sequence: CDR1 SEHNR, CDR2 FQNEAQ (reference sequence). The CDR3 has 15 amino acids. The V and J ends lost 5 bases and 4 bases respectively, with 17 bases between them. CDR3 in DNA: TGTGCCAGCAGCGCCACTAGCCCGGGCGGAGAGACCCAGTACTTC. Protein: CASSATSPGGETQYF. Filled out from reference TRBV7-9 and TRBJ2-5, the complete variable domain reads DTGVSQNPRHKITKRGQNVTFRCDPISEHNRLYWYRQTLGQGPEFLTYFQNEAQLEKSRLLSDRFSAERPKGSFSTLEIQRTEQGDSAMYLCASSATSPGGETQYFGPGTRLLVL.

As regards this clonotype: Relative to the germline gene, one junction end is altered; a read error may explain this. The chain couples TRBV2 to TRBJ2-3; 11 nucleotides align to TRBD1. CDR1 is SNHLY and CDR2 is FYNNEI in the germline V gene. The CDR3 runs 13 residues. CDR3: CASSEARTGGPLF. The CDR3 bases are TGTGCCAGCAGTGAAGCTAGGACAGGGGGCCCCCTTTTT. Based on the CDR3 plus reference TRBV2 and TRBJ2-3, the full variable domain is EPEVTQTPSHQVTQMGQEVILRCVPISNHLYFYWYRQILGQKVEFLVSFYNNEISEKSEIFDDQFSVERPDGSNFTLKIRSTKLEDSAMYFCASSEARTGGPLFGPGTRLTVL.

V usage is TRBV5-1 and J usage is TRBJ2-7; 7 nucleotides line up with TRBD2. Germline V gives CDR1 SGHRS, CDR2 YFSETQ. The ends lost 4 bases at V and 6 bases at J; junction bases unmatched: 13. The CDR3 is 15 amino acids. CDR3 in amino acids: CASSLRLAGVLEQYF. CDR3 DNA sequence: TGCGCCAGCAGCCTCCGTCTGGCGGGAGTTCTCGAGCAGTACTTC.

This clonotype was seen only a few times. V usage is TRBV5-1 and J usage is TRBJ2-7; D might be TRBD1 (5 bases). Germline V gives CDR1 SGHRS, CDR2 YFSETQ. V was cut by 7 bases and J by 2 bases, with 16 bases left in between. The CDR3 contains 14 residues. CDR3 region: CASSPPDTTYEQYF. Written as DNA, the CDR3 is TGCGCCAGCTCCCCTCCGGACACCACCTACGAGCAGTACTTC.

The V and J genes are TRBV5-1 and TRBJ2-3; D may be TRBD2 (5 bases). V lost 2 bases and J lost 0, with 7 bases in between. The germline CDR1 and CDR2 sequences are SGHRS and YFSETQ. The CDR3 covers 14 residues. The CDR3 sequence is CASSFSSSTDTQYF. The CDR3 nucleotides are TGCGCCAGCAGCTTTTCTAGCAGCACAGATACGCAGTATTTT.

This clonotype was found a few times. V usage is TRBV15 and J usage is TRBJ2-6; 7 nucleotides agree with TRBD1. Germline loops: CDR1 LNHNV, CDR2 YYDKDF (reference sequence). The CDR3 spans 16 residues. The V and J ends lost 9 bases and 0 bases, in that order; junction bases with no gene match: 8. CDR3 residues: CATNRGGDSGANVLTF. The DNA of the CDR3 is TGTGCCACGAACAGGGGTGGAGACTCTGGGGCCAACGTCCTGACTTTC. The full variable domain, its missing parts supplied by reference TRBV15 and TRBJ2-6, is DAMVIQNPRYQVTQFGKPVTLSCSQTLNHNVMYWYQQKSSQAPKLLFHYYDKDFNNEADTPDNFQSRRPNTSFCFLDIRSPGLGDTAMYLCATNRGGDSGANVLTFGAGSRLTVL.

This clonotype was counted a few times. The chain links TRBV5-1 to TRBJ2-7, with 7 bases that match TRBD1. J gave up 0 bases and V 5 bases, and 8 bases lay outside the gene matches. Germline CDR1 and CDR2: SGHRS and YFSETQ. The CDR3 has 15 residues. As DNA, the CDR3 is TGCGCCAGCAGTTTACAGGGGTGGAGCTCCTACGAGCAGTACTTC. Its translation: CASSLQGWSSYEQYF.

This clonotype has a handful of counts. The chain recombines TRBV6-1 with TRBJ1-1; TRBD1 matches at 10 bases. V lost 5 bases and J lost 1; bases outside the gene matches: 7. CDR1 MNHNS and CDR2 SASEGT come from the germline V gene. This CDR3 has 16 amino acids. The CDR3 coding sequence is TGTGCCAGCAGTTCGACAGGGGGCGCCAGGAACACTGAAGCTTTCTTT. Its protein product is CASSSTGGARNTEAFF.

The V and J genes are TRBV25-1 and TRBJ2-7, with D maybe TRBD1 (6 bases). The V and J ends lost 7 bases and 3 bases respectively, with 13 bases between them. Per the germline V gene, CDR1 is MGHDK and CDR2 is SYGVNS. CDR3 length equals 13 residues. The CDR3 protein is CASTPADSYEQYF. As DNA, the CDR3 is TGTGCCAGCACCCCTGCGGACAGCTACGAGCAGTACTTC.

The chain carries TRBV3-1 and TRBJ1-1; D gene uncertain. CDR3 size: 16 residues. Looked up from germline, CDR1 is LGHDT and CDR2 is YNNKEL (reference sequence). V was shortened by 1 base and J by 2 bases, with 14 bases between the two germline ends. The DNA of the CDR3 is TGTGCCAGCAGCCAAGCATCAGAGCGGGGAAACACTGAAGCTTTCTTT. Translated: CASSQASERGNTEAFF. Together with reference TRBV3-1 and TRBJ1-1, the CDR3 gives the full variable domain: DTAVSQTPKYLVTQMGNDKSIKCEQNLGHDTMYWYKQDSKKFLKIMFSYNNKELIINETVPNRFSPKSPDKAHLNLHINSLELGDSAVYFCASSQASERGNTEAFFGQGTRLTVV.

The J gene is TRBJ2-1, the V gene TRBV4-2; D remains ambiguous. V was cut by 4 bases and J by 5 bases, with 12 bases left in between. CDR3 length: 14 amino acids. CDR1 and CDR2 from the germline V gene are LGHNA and YNFKEQ. The CDR3 sequence: CASSRKGGDNEQFF. The CDR3 DNA reads TGTGCCAGCAGCCGCAAGGGTGGAGACAATGAGCAGTTCTTC.

The table lists this clonotype with a few counts. The chain carries TRBV7-9 and TRBJ2-3; D not resolved. Between the trimmed V and J ends, which lost 3 bases and 4 bases, there was a span of 11 bases. The CDR3 has 14 amino acids. Germline V CDR1 and CDR2: SEHNR, FQNEAQ (reference sequence). The CDR3 region has the DNA TGTGCCAGCAGCTTTTTTAGTCTGGCAGATACGCAGTATTTT. Translated: CASSFFSLADTQYF.

A few counts support this clonotype. The chain combines TRBV7-2 with TRBJ2-1; D might be TRBD2 (6 bases). This CDR3 contains 13 residues. CDR1 SGHTA and CDR2 FQGNSA come from the germline V gene. V was clipped by 1 base and J by 9 bases, with 10 bases between them. The CDR3 coding sequence is TGTGCCAGCAGCTTAGTAGTGGGAGGTGAGCAGTTCTTC. As protein: CASSLVVGGEQFF.

This clonotype was picked up many times. CDR3 DNA sequence: TGCAGTGCTAGAGAGGACAGGGCCAAAAACATTCAGTACTTC. This gives the protein CSAREDRAKNIQYF. The rearrangement joins TRBV20-1 to TRBJ2-4; 7 positions agree with TRBD1. Germline loops: CDR1 DFQATT, CDR2 SNEGSKA (reference sequence). This CDR3 comprises 14 residues. J was trimmed by 1 base and V by 0 bases; bases with no gene match: 0.

This chain links TRBV27 with TRBJ2-7; TRBD1 matches 8 bases. From germline, CDR1 is MNHEY and CDR2 SMNVEV (reference sequence). The junction had 3 bases not matched to a gene; V was cut back by 4 bases and J by 4 bases. The CDR3 is 13 residues long. CDR3 protein: CASSSRTGYEQYF. In DNA form, the CDR3 reads TGTGCCAGCAGTTCACGGACAGGGTACGAGCAGTACTTC.

The rearrangement joins TRBV19 to TRBJ1-6, with 7 bases that match TRBD1. Germline V lookup: CDR1 LNHDA, CDR2 SQIVND (reference sequence). This CDR3 contains 14 residues. V lost 8 bases, J lost 7 bases, and 8 bases stayed unmatched. CDR3 in DNA: TGTGCCAGTTCTCCGGGACAGCAGAATTCACCCCTCCACTTT. Its translation: CASSPGQQNSPLHF.

The CDR3 reads CASSERSGRAPEQYF. In nucleotides, the CDR3 is TGTGCCAGCAGTGAAAGGAGCGGGAGGGCCCCCGAGCAGTACTTC. V gene TRBV2 combines with J gene TRBJ2-7; TRBD2 matches at 10 bases. The CDR3 covers 15 residues. After removal of 2 bases from V and 6 bases from J, the junction contained 7 bases not matched to a gene. Germline CDR1 SNHLY, CDR2 FYNNEI.